The following is a T cell receptor beta chain sequence with its context. The data stem from a study of control samples from healthy donors and cancer patients. Libraries were prepared by immunoSEQ multiplex PCR; TCRdb keeps only in-frame clonotypes and omits some of them. The repertoire holds some 28,000 clones, around 80% seen once, with less than 25% in the top ten. The source material was PBMCs. The receptor's source is a man in his fifties or sixties with head and neck cancer.

The CDR3 is CASSLAGGSYNEQFF. The CDR3 region has the DNA TGTGCCAGCAGCTTAGCGGGAGGGTCCTACAATGAGCAGTTCTTC. The chain has TRBV11-3 and TRBJ2-1, with 8 positions matching TRBD2. CDR1 is SGHNT and CDR2 is YENEEA in the germline V gene. The V segment lost 1 base and the J segment 1 base; nucleotides outside the gene matches: 0. The CDR3 sequence is 15 residues long. Using reference TRBV11-3 and TRBJ2-1 for the parts outside the CDR3, the full variable domain is EAGVVQSPRYKIIEKKQPVAFWCNPISGHNTLYWYLQNLGQGPELLIRYENEEAVDDSQLPKDRFSAERLKGVDSTLKIQPAELGDSAVYLCASSLAGGSYNEQFFGPGTRLTVL.